Sequencing of this TCR beta chain was carried out in a study of control samples from healthy donors and cancer patients. Germline V lookup: CDR1 SGDLS, CDR2 YYNGEE. The CDR3 is 15 amino acids. Trimming cost V 3 bases and J 5 bases, with 16 bases left between them. TCRdb's table, derived via immunoSEQ multiplex PCR, lists solely in-frame clones and lacks some. The sample yields around 94,000 clones, 92% seen once. Sequencing was carried out using blood. This rearrangement joins TRBV9 to TRBJ2-3; tentatively, D is TRBD2 (6 bases). This TCR came from a woman aged 18-30 years in good health. The CDR3 spells CASSAQSSGIDTQYF. The CDR3 nucleotides are TGTGCCAGCAGCGCCCAAAGTAGCGGCATAGATACGCAGTATTTT.